One sample yielded the 31 T cell receptor beta chains listed below, sequenced in a study of immune evolution from preneoplasia to lung adenocarcinoma. Sequencing used immunoSEQ multiplex PCR; TCRdb keeps in-frame clones, though not all of them. The sample has approximately 4,900 clones, about 70% seen once. Sequencing input: FFPE minimally invasive lung adenocarcinoma tissue. These TCRs come from a person aged 55-80 years with lung adenocarcinoma.

The chain employs TRBV13 and TRBJ2-3; no clear D. Trimming stripped 3 bases from V and 6 bases from J, with 10 bases between. CDR1 PRHDT and CDR2 FYEKMQ come from the germline V gene (reference sequence). The CDR3 extends over 13 amino acids. CDR3 in DNA: TGTGCCAGCAGCTTGAGAACGAGGGATACGCAGTATTTT. Encoded protein: CASSLRTRDTQYF. Drawing the rest from reference TRBV13 and TRBJ2-3, the complete variable domain is AAGVIQSPRHLIKEKRETATLKCYPIPRHDTVYWYQQGPGQDPQFLISFYEKMQSDKGSIPDRFSAQQFSDYHSELNMSSLELGDSALYFCASSLRTRDTQYFGPGTRLTVL.

The sample holds a few counts of this clone. The chain couples TRBV27 to TRBJ2-7; TRBD1 matches at 8 bases. Losses at the gene ends were 7 bases for V and 7 bases for J; bases not matched to a gene: 9. The CDR3 length is 13 residues. Germline CDR1 and CDR2: MNHEY and SMNVEV (reference sequence). The CDR3 DNA reads as TGTGCCAGCAAATCGACAGGGGTGAGGGAGCAGTACTTC. Protein: CASKSTGVREQYF.

This clone showed up just a few times. This sequence joins TRBV7-9 and TRBJ1-2, with 7 bases lining up with TRBD1. J lost 6 bases, V lost 3 bases, and 4 bases had no gene match. From germline, CDR1 is SEHNR and CDR2 FQNEAQ (reference sequence). The CDR3 sequence is 13 residues long. The CDR3 DNA sequence: TGTGCCAGCAGCTTCAGAGGGGGCAATGGCTACACCTTC. Its translation: CASSFRGGNGYTF.

The CDR3 DNA reads as TGCGCCAGCAGCGCAAAAGGGTCCAATGAAAAACTGTTTTTT. It translates to CASSAKGSNEKLFF. The chain combines TRBV5-1 with TRBJ1-4; unclear D gene. V lost 4 bases to trimming and J lost 5 bases, with 12 bases between them. This CDR3 comprises 14 residues. CDR1 is SGHRS and CDR2 is YFSETQ in the germline V gene.

This chain links TRBV7-8 with TRBJ2-5, with 9 bases matching TRBD1. The CDR3 contains 13 residues. With 3 bases clipped from V and 9 bases from J, the junction kept 5 bases outside the gene matches. Germline V CDR1 and CDR2: SGHVS, FQNEAQ. CDR3 amino acids: CASSLGQGDSQYF. The CDR3 DNA is TGTGCCAGCAGCTTGGGACAGGGCGATTCCCAGTACTTC.

The V and J genes are TRBV6-5 and TRBJ1-3; no definite D call. The germline gives CDR1 MNHEY, CDR2 SVGAGI. With 0 bases removed from V and 4 bases from J, the gap between germline ends came to 4 bases. The CDR3 is made up of 13 amino acids. This chain's CDR3 is CASSYSQGNTIYF. For the CDR3, the DNA is TGTGCCAGCAGTTACTCGCAAGGAAACACCATATATTTT.

Here the CDR3 DNA reads TGCGCCAGCAGATCTAGCGGGGGCACCGGGGAGCTGTTTTTT. Its translation is CASRSSGGTGELFF. The chain combines TRBV5-1 with TRBJ2-2, with 10 bases lining up with TRBD2. Germline loops: CDR1 SGHRS, CDR2 YFSETQ. This CDR3 contains 14 residues. The trim removed 5 bases at V and 4 bases at J, leaving 2 bases unmatched.

V and J are TRBV18 and TRBJ1-4, with 7 positions matching TRBD1. In germline, CDR1 is KGHSH, CDR2 LQKENI. The CDR3 is 13 residues long. V lost 2 bases, J lost 8 bases, and 2 bases stayed unmatched. In DNA, the CDR3 is TGTGCCAGCTCACCAGGGACAGCCGAAAAACTGTTTTTT. Amino acid sequence: CASSPGTAEKLFF. The entire variable domain, with the rest obtained from reference TRBV18 and TRBJ1-4, is as follows: NAGVMQNPRHLVRRRGQEARLRCSPMKGHSHVYWYRQLPEEGLKFMVYLQKENIIDESGMPKERFSAEFPKEGPSILRIQQVVRGDSAAYFCASSPGTAEKLFFGSGTQLSVL.

This chain uses TRBV10-2 with TRBJ2-7, with D perhaps matching TRBD1 or TRBD2 (6 bases each). Germline lookup yields CDR1 WSHSY and CDR2 SAAADI. Trimming shortened V by 6 bases and J by 7 bases, and 16 bases separated the two germline ends. The CDR3 consists of 13 residues. The CDR3, as DNA: TGCGCCAGCAGCCTAGGGGGGTTTCGGGAGCAGTACTTC. Protein product: CASSLGGFREQYF.

The chain has TRBV5-5 and TRBJ2-5; TRBD1 might be the D (6 bases). Germline V gives CDR1 SGHKS, CDR2 YYEKEE (reference sequence). The CDR3 is 14 residues long. Trimming took 2 bases from V and 3 from J, leaving 11 bases between them. CDR3 nucleotides: TGTGCCAGCAGCTTTTTCAGGGGAGAAGAGACCCAGTACTTC. Protein: CASSFFRGEETQYF.

In this sample, this clone turned up a few times. The chain joins TRBV7-2 to TRBJ2-7, with D unclear. Germline CDR1 is SGHTA and CDR2 is FQGNSA. The CDR3 consists of 12 residues. With 6 bases removed from V and 3 bases from J, the gap between germline ends came to 9 bases. The CDR3 here is CASSRDNYEQYF. CDR3 DNA: TGTGCCAGCAGTCGCGACAACTACGAGCAGTACTTC.

This chain connects TRBV11-2 to TRBJ2-7, with 9 positions matching TRBD1. The CDR3 is 15 residues long. Germline CDR1 and CDR2: SGHAT and FQNNGV. Germline trimming cut 1 base from V and 2 bases from J; bases unmatched to any gene: 3. CDR3 protein: CASSLGDRAAYEQYF. The CDR3 region has the DNA TGTGCCAGCAGCTTAGGGGACAGGGCCGCCTACGAGCAGTACTTC. The full variable domain, with the rest looked up from reference TRBV11-2 and TRBJ2-7, is EAGVAQSPRYKIIEKRQSVAFWCNPISGHATLYWYQQILGQGPKLLIQFQNNGVVDDSQLPKDRFSAERLKGVDSTLKIQPAKLEDSAVYLCASSLGDRAAYEQYFGPGTRLTVT.

V is TRBV4-2 and J is TRBJ2-3; TRBD2 agrees at 14 bases. The germline V gene encodes CDR1 LGHNA and CDR2 YNFKEQ. This CDR3 has 16 residues. The ends lost 6 bases at V and 2 bases at J; junction bases unmatched: 4. The CDR3 bases are TGTGCCAGCAGTCGGACTAGCGGGGGGAACACAGATACGCAGTATTTT. This codes for CASSRTSGGNTDTQYF.

The V and J genes are TRBV28 and TRBJ2-5; D is possibly TRBD1 (6 bases). The CDR3 runs to 13 residues. Germline V lookup: CDR1 MDHEN, CDR2 SYDVKM. V was trimmed by 5 bases and J by 5 bases, leaving 12 bases between them. In DNA form, the CDR3 reads TGTGCCAGCAGTCCGGACAGTTGGGAGACCCAGTACTTC. Its translation is CASSPDSWETQYF.

V gene TRBV9 combines with J gene TRBJ2-1, with 7 nucleotides matching TRBD1. Germline lookup yields CDR1 SGDLS and CDR2 YYNGEE. V shed 6 bases and J 4 bases; nucleotides not matched to a gene: 7. This CDR3 is 14 amino acids long. The CDR3 loop is CASNPGQQYNEQFF. DNA for the CDR3: TGTGCCAGCAACCCGGGACAGCAATACAATGAGCAGTTCTTC.

The rearrangement uses TRBV5-1 and TRBJ2-2; no definite D call. Germline lookup yields CDR1 SGHRS and CDR2 YFSETQ. This CDR3 has 14 residues. V lost 4 bases to trimming and J lost 5 bases, with 12 bases between them. The CDR3 coding sequence is TGCGCCAGCAGCCTTCCCGACCCTACCGGGGAGCTGTTTTTT. Translating gives CASSLPDPTGELFF.

V is TRBV7-2 and J is TRBJ2-6; D is undetermined. Trimming took off 1 base at V and 0 bases at J, with 4 bases between the two ends. Germline V gene lookup returns CDR1 SGHTA and CDR2 FQGNSA. The CDR3 extends over 15 amino acids. CDR3 nucleotides: TGTGCCAGCAGCTTAGACAACTCTGGGGCCAACGTCCTGACTTTC. Translation: CASSLDNSGANVLTF.

Turning to this clone: At one boundary the junction diverges from the germline segment, which might be a read error. The chain carries TRBV7-7 and TRBJ2-5; possibly TRBD1 for D (6 bases). The CDR3 is 13 residues long. The germline V gene has CDR1 SSHAT and CDR2 FNYEAQ (reference sequence). CDR3 sequence: CASSEQGRETQYF. The CDR3 DNA reads TGTGCTAGCAGCGAGCAGGGGCGGGAGACCCAGTACTTC.

The chain couples TRBV27 to TRBJ1-4; D ambiguous. There are 14 residues in the CDR3. The germline CDR1 and CDR2 sequences are MNHEY and SMNVEV (reference sequence). The V and J ends lost 5 bases and 8 bases respectively, with 15 bases between them. Here the CDR3 DNA reads TGTGCCAGCAGTCTACGACAAAAAGGAGAAAAACTGTTTTTT. It specifies CASSLRQKGEKLFF.

The chain uses TRBV5-1 and TRBJ1-2; 10 bases line up with TRBD1. Germline-derived CDR1 and CDR2 are SGHRS and YFSETQ. There are 15 residues in the CDR3. The V segment lost 0 bases and the J segment 6 bases; nucleotides outside the gene matches: 5. CDR3 in amino acids: CASSLGQGARDGYTF. DNA for the CDR3: TGCGCCAGCAGCTTGGGACAGGGGGCGAGAGATGGCTACACCTTC.

V and J are TRBV6-5 and TRBJ2-7; D assignment may be TRBD1 or TRBD2 (5 bases each). This CDR3 comprises 12 residues. Germline lookup yields CDR1 MNHEY and CDR2 SVGAGI. Trimming removed 10 bases at V and 3 bases at J, with 13 bases between. The CDR3 nucleotides read TGTGCCACCCTCGGGGACGGCTACGAGCAGTACTTC. Translation: CATLGDGYEQYF.

The chain couples TRBV29-1 to TRBJ2-7; D perhaps matches TRBD2 (5 bases). CDR3 length equals 12 residues. CDR1 SQVTM and CDR2 ANQGSEA come from the germline V gene. V was clipped by 4 bases and J by 4 bases, with 11 bases between them. CDR3 amino acids: CSVAGGWYEQYF. The CDR3 nucleotides read TGCAGCGTTGCTGGAGGTTGGTACGAGCAGTACTTC.

The chain recombines TRBV27 with TRBJ2-5; 9 bases agree with TRBD2. Germline trimming cut 5 bases from V and 0 bases from J; bases unmatched to any gene: 4. This CDR3 is built from 15 residues. CDR1 is MNHEY and CDR2 is SMNVEV in the germline V gene (reference sequence). DNA for the CDR3: TGTGCCAGCAGTCGACTAGCGGAGAACCAAGAGACCCAGTACTTC. This sequence encodes CASSRLAENQETQYF.

The V gene is TRBV25-1, the J gene TRBJ1-4, with 7 positions matching TRBD1. Germline V gene lookup returns CDR1 MGHDK and CDR2 SYGVNS. The CDR3 has 14 amino acids. V lost 5 bases and J lost 3; bases outside the gene matches: 3. CDR3 region: CASSYGTANEKLFF. DNA of the CDR3: TGTGCCAGCAGTTACGGGACAGCTAATGAAAAACTGTTTTTT.

The count of this clone is one. V usage is TRBV4-2 and J usage is TRBJ1-5, with a tentative D call TRBD1 (6 bases). Looked up from germline, CDR1 is LGHNA and CDR2 is YNFKEQ. Between the trimmed V and J ends, which lost 0 bases and 2 bases, there was a span of 11 bases. The CDR3 covers 16 residues. Written as DNA, the CDR3 is TGTGCCAGCAGCCAAGATTGGGCAGGGGGCAATCAGCCCCAGCATTTT. It specifies CASSQDWAGGNQPQHF.

The chain couples TRBV5-1 to TRBJ2-7, with 8 positions matching TRBD1. Per the germline V gene, CDR1 is SGHRS and CDR2 is YFSETQ. The CDR3 contains 15 residues. V dropped 4 bases and J dropped 3; count of bases not matched to a gene: 9. The CDR3 loop is CASSPDRELRYEQYF. Here the CDR3 DNA reads TGCGCCAGCAGCCCGGACAGGGAGTTGCGCTACGAGCAGTACTTC.

The gene calls are TRBV5-1 and TRBJ1-6, with a weak D call TRBD1 (5 bases). CDR3 length equals 15 residues. With 3 bases removed from V and 4 bases from J, the gap between germline ends came to 11 bases. CDR1 and CDR2 (germline): SGHRS, YFSETQ. CDR3 region: CASSWDALYNSPLHF. In DNA form, the CDR3 reads TGCGCCAGCAGCTGGGACGCACTTTATAATTCACCCCTCCACTTT.

This clone occurred once. V and J are TRBV28 and TRBJ1-3; a possible D gene is TRBD1 (5 bases). The CDR3 covers 16 residues. V dropped 5 bases and J dropped 4 bases, with 18 bases sitting between them. Germline CDR1 and CDR2: MDHEN and SYDVKM. CDR3 region: CASSTGAATGGNTIYF. CDR3 nucleotide sequence: TGTGCCAGCAGTACCGGGGCAGCAACCGGGGGAAACACCATATATTTT.

CDR3 sequence: CASSLGGLHQPQHF. The CDR3 coding sequence is TGTGCCAGCAGTTTAGGGGGACTTCATCAGCCCCAGCATTTT. The rearrangement joins TRBV28 to TRBJ1-5; TRBD1 is a possible D gene (5 bases). V was cut by 2 bases and J by 5 bases, with 10 bases left in between. Germline V CDR1 and CDR2: MDHEN, SYDVKM. This CDR3 contains 14 residues. The full variable domain, in which reference TRBV28 and TRBJ1-5 provide the parts outside the CDR3, is DVKVTQSSRYLVKRTGEKVFLECVQDMDHENMFWYRQDPGLGLRLIYFSYDVKMKEKGDIPEGYSVSREKKERFSLILESASTNQTSMYLCASSLGGLHQPQHFGDGTRLSIL.

The chain carries TRBV11-1 and TRBJ2-1, with D possibly TRBD2 on 5 matching bases. Trimming removed 4 bases from V and 3 bases from J, with 13 bases in between. Germline V gene sequence: CDR1 SGHAT, CDR2 FQDESV (reference sequence). This CDR3 is 15 amino acids long. The CDR3 sequence is CASSSDWNIYNEQFF. CDR3 bases: TGTGCCAGCAGCTCGGACTGGAATATCTACAATGAGCAGTTCTTC.

This clone was seen a few times. This rearrangement joins TRBV2 to TRBJ1-2, with a possible D match to TRBD1 (5 bases). V lost 2 bases to trimming and J lost 2 bases, with 15 bases between them. CDR1 is SNHLY, CDR2 FYNNEI, per germline. The CDR3 consists of 16 residues. CDR3 bases: TGTGCCAGCAGTGAATTGGGGGACGGAGGGAACTATGGCTACACCTTC. The encoded protein is CASSELGDGGNYGYTF.